The 21 T cell receptor beta chains given below trace back to one sample, sequenced in a study of OX40 agonist ivuxolimab in advanced cancers. Generated by immunoSEQ multiplex PCR, the TCRdb table keeps only in-frame clones and is missing some. The sample yields roughly 70,000 clones, around 83% seen once. The input for sequencing was CD4+ or CD8+ T cells sorted from blood, taken in a trial of the OX40 agonist ivuxolimab. These receptor sequences come from an adult with an advanced solid tumor such as melanoma, head and neck, liver or kidney cancer.

The V gene is TRBV7-6, the J gene TRBJ1-2; possibly TRBD1 for D (5 bases). The V and J ends lost 6 bases and 2 bases respectively, with 16 bases between them. In germline, CDR1 is SGHVS, CDR2 FNYEAQ. This CDR3 is 15 amino acids long. The CDR3 nucleotides are TGTGCCAGCAGGGGGGGTGGGCCGCCCAACTATGGCTACACCTTC. It is translated as CASRGGGPPNYGYTF.

The J gene is TRBJ2-1, the V gene TRBV2; D might be TRBD1 (6 bases). V lost 8 bases to trimming and J lost 9 bases, with 20 bases between them. This CDR3 has 14 residues. Germline V lookup: CDR1 SNHLY, CDR2 FYNNEI. DNA for the CDR3: TGTGCCAGCCGGGGCCCAGGGGCGATAAGTGAGCAGTTCTTC. This translates into CASRGPGAISEQFF.

V usage is TRBV11-2 and J usage is TRBJ2-2; TRBD2 agrees at 7 bases. The germline V gene has CDR1 SGHAT and CDR2 FQNNGV. The CDR3 totals 15 residues. V shed 7 bases and J 6 bases; nucleotides not matched to a gene: 11. The CDR3 is CASTPIGGIAGELFF. The CDR3 DNA is TGTGCCAGCACACCGATCGGGGGGATAGCCGGGGAGCTGTTTTTT. The variable domain in full, completed from reference TRBV11-2 and TRBJ2-2, reads EAGVAQSPRYKIIEKRQSVAFWCNPISGHATLYWYQQILGQGPKLLIQFQNNGVVDDSQLPKDRFSAERLKGVDSTLKIQPAKLEDSAVYLCASTPIGGIAGELFFGEGSRLTVL.

The chain carries TRBV29-1 and TRBJ2-7, with TRBD2 matching over 12 bases. This CDR3 is 17 amino acids long. Per the germline V gene, CDR1 is SQVTM and CDR2 is ANQGSEA. The trim removed 7 bases at V and 3 bases at J, leaving 16 bases unmatched. CDR3 sequence reads: CSGGTSGFMSLGYEQYF. CDR3 DNA sequence: TGCAGCGGGGGGACTAGCGGGTTTATGTCCCTGGGCTACGAGCAGTACTTC.

This chain joins TRBV7-8 and TRBJ1-1; D is perhaps TRBD1 (5 bases). The CDR3 extends over 14 amino acids. Germline CDR1 SGHVS, CDR2 FQNEAQ. V lost 5 bases and J lost 0, with 10 bases in between. The CDR3 coding sequence is TGTGCCAGCAGCGGGGGACCATTGAACACTGAAGCTTTCTTT. Translation gives CASSGGPLNTEAFF.

This clone has just a few counts. V usage is TRBV5-1 and J usage is TRBJ2-2; D may be TRBD1 (5 bases). Trimming stripped 4 bases from V and 7 bases from J, with 8 bases between. The CDR3 extends over 12 amino acids. CDR1 and CDR2 from the germline V gene are SGHRS and YFSETQ. The CDR3 DNA reads as TGCGCCAGCAGCGTGGACAACGGGGAGCTGTTTTTT. Translation gives CASSVDNGELFF.

This clone was found a few times. V and J are TRBV18 and TRBJ2-7; a possible D gene is TRBD1 (6 bases). Germline V lookup: CDR1 KGHSH, CDR2 LQKENI. The CDR3 runs 15 residues. The germline V and J ends were trimmed by 2 bases and 3 bases, with 14 bases remaining between them. The DNA of the CDR3 is TGTGCCAGCTCACCAGGCGCGGACAGAGACTACGAGCAGTACTTC. This sequence encodes CASSPGADRDYEQYF.

V is TRBV5-4 and J is TRBJ2-3; D might be TRBD1 or TRBD2, each matching 6 bases. Germline CDR1 and CDR2: SGHNT and YYREEE (reference sequence). This CDR3 comprises 15 residues. Trimming left V 0 bases short and J 2 bases short, with 10 bases between. As DNA, the CDR3 is TGTGCCAGCAGCTTGGGGGGGGCCGTCACAGATACGCAGTATTTT. Its protein is CASSLGGAVTDTQYF.

This clone has a single count. The V and J genes are TRBV5-4 and TRBJ1-1; a weak D match, TRBD1 (5 bases). Germline CDR1 is SGHNT and CDR2 is YYREEE (reference sequence). Trimming took 0 bases from V and 1 from J, leaving 10 bases between them. The CDR3 sequence is 15 residues long. The CDR3 loop is CASSLDWGTNTEAFF. For the CDR3, the DNA is TGTGCCAGCAGCTTGGATTGGGGCACGAACACTGAAGCTTTCTTT.

The V gene is TRBV29-1, the J gene TRBJ2-1; 7 bases agree with TRBD2. V trimming: 2 bases; J trimming: 4 bases; junction bases outside the gene matches: 11. Germline V gene sequence: CDR1 SQVTM, CDR2 ANQGSEA. The CDR3 spans 16 residues. The CDR3, as DNA: TGCAGCGTTGAATCGCGGGAGAGATCTTTTTACAATGAGCAGTTCTTC. Amino acid sequence: CSVESRERSFYNEQFF.

V usage is TRBV5-1 and J usage is TRBJ2-5; possibly TRBD1 or TRBD2 for D (5 bases each). Germline CDR1 is SGHRS and CDR2 is YFSETQ. Trimming took 4 bases from V and 1 from J, leaving 11 bases between them. The CDR3 is 14 amino acids. The CDR3 DNA reads TGCGCCAGCAGCCAGGGACGGACCCAAGAGACCCAGTACTTC. Translated: CASSQGRTQETQYF.

The V and J genes are TRBV18 and TRBJ2-7, with 7 bases lining up with TRBD2. J gave up 2 bases and V 2 bases, and 3 bases lay outside the gene matches. This CDR3 contains 14 residues. Germline CDR1 and CDR2: KGHSH and LQKENI. CDR3: CASSPGREPYEQYF. Here the CDR3 DNA reads TGTGCCAGCTCACCAGGGCGGGAGCCCTACGAGCAGTACTTC.

V gene TRBV7-9 combines with J gene TRBJ2-5, with D possibly being TRBD2 (6 bases). The germline V gene encodes CDR1 SEHNR and CDR2 FQNEAQ (reference sequence). Trimming left V 5 bases short and J 2 bases short, with 9 bases between. The CDR3 has 13 residues. CDR3 in amino acids: CASSRSGQETQYF. The DNA for the CDR3 is TGTGCCAGCAGCCGTAGCGGACAAGAGACCCAGTACTTC. The whole variable domain, remainder taken from reference TRBV7-9 and TRBJ2-5, is DTGVSQNPRHKITKRGQNVTFRCDPISEHNRLYWYRQTLGQGPEFLTYFQNEAQLEKSRLLSDRFSAERPKGSFSTLEIQRTEQGDSAMYLCASSRSGQETQYFGPGTRLLVL.

V usage is TRBV29-1 and J usage is TRBJ2-3; 7 bases are shared with TRBD1. Germline CDR1 SQVTM, CDR2 ANQGSEA. J lost 10 bases, V lost 2 bases, and 9 bases had no gene match. This CDR3 spans 13 amino acids. The CDR3 protein is CSVERQGNYAQYF. CDR3 DNA: TGCAGCGTTGAAAGACAGGGAAATTATGCGCAGTATTTT.

The J gene is TRBJ2-5, the V gene TRBV9; 7 nucleotides agree with TRBD2. Germline CDR1 is SGDLS and CDR2 is YYNGEE. After removal of 3 bases from V and 1 base from J, the junction contained 6 bases not matched to a gene. The CDR3 covers 15 residues. This CDR3 reads CASSASGTTQETQYF. DNA of the CDR3: TGTGCCAGCAGCGCGTCCGGGACTACCCAAGAGACCCAGTACTTC.

This clone was recorded many times. The rearrangement joins TRBV9 to TRBJ2-2; D is uncertain. Trimming pared 0 bases from V and 3 bases from J, leaving 3 bases between. The CDR3 spans 13 residues. The V gene's germline CDR1 is SGDLS and CDR2 YYNGEE. The CDR3 loop reads CASSVGHTGELFF. CDR3 DNA sequence: TGTGCCAGCAGCGTAGGGCACACCGGGGAGCTGTTTTTT. The full variable domain, its missing parts supplied by reference TRBV9 and TRBJ2-2, is DSGVTQTPKHLITATGQRVTLRCSPRSGDLSVYWYQQSLDQGLQFLIQYYNGEERAKGNILERFSAQQFPDLHSELNLSSLELGDSALYFCASSVGHTGELFFGEGSRLTVL.

The rearrangement joins TRBV7-9 to TRBJ2-3; D may match TRBD1 or TRBD2 (6 bases each). Trimming cost V 5 bases and J 2 bases, with 8 bases left between them. CDR1 is SEHNR, CDR2 FQNEAQ, per germline (reference sequence). This CDR3 contains 13 residues. DNA of the CDR3: TGTGCCAGCAGCCCGGGGGCCACAGATACGCAGTATTTT. Amino acids: CASSPGATDTQYF.

The genes are TRBV7-9 and TRBJ2-1; D is undetermined. The ends were cut back, 1 base at V and 2 bases at J, with 12 bases in the middle. Germline values: CDR1 SEHNR, CDR2 FQNEAQ (reference sequence). The CDR3 runs 16 residues. In nucleotides, the CDR3 is TGTGCCAGCAGCTTAGGGAGAGCGATTGCCTACAATGAGCAGTTCTTC. This gives the protein CASSLGRAIAYNEQFF.

This clone was seen a handful of times. This chain links TRBV11-2 with TRBJ2-1, with TRBD2 as a possible D gene (6 bases). Germline CDR1 SGHAT, CDR2 FQNNGV. Deletions cut 5 bases from V and 5 bases from J, with 16 bases between. CDR3 length: 15 residues. CDR3 bases: TGTGCCAGCAGCCCCGGGGCGGGAACCCACAATGAGCAGTTCTTC. This translates into CASSPGAGTHNEQFF.

The V gene is TRBV19, the J gene TRBJ1-1, with unresolved D. V lost 8 bases and J 0 bases, leaving 10 bases between the germline ends. The CDR3 totals 13 residues. CDR1 and CDR2 from the germline V gene are LNHDA and SQIVND (reference sequence). The CDR3 protein is CASRHLMNTEAFF. DNA for the CDR3: TGTGCCAGTCGACATCTCATGAACACTGAAGCTTTCTTT.

This rearrangement joins TRBV11-3 to TRBJ2-7, with D tentatively TRBD1 (6 bases). Germline CDR1 reads SGHNT; CDR2 reads YENEEA. V was clipped by 5 bases and J by 0 bases, with 11 bases between them. This CDR3 contains 14 residues. In DNA form, the CDR3 reads TGTGCCAGCAGCACCCAACAGGGCTCCTACGAGCAGTACTTC. Residues: CASSTQQGSYEQYF.